This is a list of T cell receptor beta chains from one sample in a study of T cell repertoires in cytomegalovirus infection. In TCRdb, the reads were re-called with MiXCR into one record per CDR3 protein. The profile shows hundreds of thousands of distinct CDR3 sequences, around 29% of them singletons. No antigen has been identified for these receptors. The sequenced sample was cultured CD8+ T cells from PBMCs, obtained from culture after CMV antigen stimulation. These receptors originate from a human donor in good health (CMV status not recorded). Some clones in this sample may be carry-over from other donors' samples. Both conserved end residues are part of each CDR3. The D gene is left open where the match is weak. The listing skips clone size in some rows; elsewhere it reads once, few, many or a size class.

clone size	V gene	D gene	J gene	CDR3 protein	CDR3 DNA
NA	TRBV7-9	NA	TRBJ1-1	CASSLEPGEAFF	TGTGCCAGCAGCTTGGAGCCGGGTGAAGCTTTCTTT
few	TRBV15	NA	TRBJ2-3	CATSRVYATDTQYF	TGTGCCACCAGCAGAGTCTACGCCACAGATACGCAGTATTTT
few	TRBV9	TRBD2	TRBJ2-2	CASGRTSGGVYTGELFF	TGTGCCAGCGGTCGGACTAGCGGGGGGGTATACACCGGGGAGCTGTTTTTT
NA	TRBV7-9	TRBD1	TRBJ2-7	CASSSPRQGPANEQYF	TGTGCCAGCAGCTCTCCTAGACAGGGGCCAGCGAACGAGCAGTACTTC
NA	TRBV13	NA	TRBJ2-2	CASSSEVTKNTGELFF	TGTGCCAGCAGCTCTGAAGTCACAAAGAACACCGGGGAGCTGTTTTTT
NA	TRBV6-5	TRBD1	TRBJ2-2	CASSPTGTGSISGELFF	TGTGCCAGCAGTCCGACCGGGACAGGGTCGATCTCCGGGGAGCTGTTTTTT
few	TRBV4-1	TRBD1	TRBJ2-6	CASRGGGSSSGANVLTF	TGCGCCAGCAGAGGGGGCGGCTCCTCCTCTGGGGCCAACGTCCTGACTTTC
few	TRBV7-6	NA	TRBJ2-2	CAILRGGELFF	TGTGCCATCCTGAGGGGGGGGGAGCTGTTTTTT
once	TRBV7-9	NA	TRBJ1-2	CASSPPGAGPFYGYTF	TGTGCCAGCAGCCCCCCCGGGGCAGGGCCCTTCTATGGCTACACCTTC
NA	TRBV6-1	TRBD1	TRBJ1-2	CASSEALTGWYGYTF	TGTGCCAGCAGTGAAGCCTTGACAGGGTGGTATGGCTACACCTTC
many	TRBV19	NA	TRBJ2-3	CASSTTATSTDTQYF	TGTGCCAGTAGTACGACAGCCACTAGCACAGATACGCAGTATTTT
NA	TRBV10-3	NA	TRBJ1-1	CAITVTGKKSADTEAFF	TGTGCCATCACTGTGACAGGTAAGAAATCTGCGGACACTGAAGCTTTCTTT
NA	TRBV7-3	NA	TRBJ1-2	CASSPVVVGTRGNDYGYTF	TGTGCCAGCAGCCCAGTAGTTGTAGGGACTCGGGGAAACGACTATGGCTACACCTTC
few	TRBV19	NA	TRBJ2-2	CATRPSVHTGELFF	TGTGCCACCAGACCTTCAGTTCACACCGGGGAGCTGTTTTTT
few	TRBV9	NA	TRBJ1-2	CASSVADGDRHNYGYTF	TGTGCCAGCAGCGTAGCTGACGGAGACAGGCACAACTATGGCTACACCTTC
NA	TRBV12-3/TRBV12-4	NA	TRBJ2-3	CASSPWRGMYTDTQYF	TGTGCCAGCAGTCCTTGGCGGGGAATGTACACAGATACGCAGTATTTT
NA	TRBV28	NA	TRBJ1-5	CASSPGSHRGNQPQHF	TGTGCCAGCAGTCCCGGCTCCCACAGGGGCAATCAGCCCCAGCATTTT
NA	TRBV2	NA	TRBJ2-3	CASRTRPDTQYF	TGTGCCAGCAGGACTAGGCCAGATACGCAGTATTTT